One and the same sample provided the 12 T cell receptor beta chains below, sequenced in a study of human T cells and chemical hapten exposure (dated by TCRdb to 2020 to 2022). This specimen's time point label, per the study, means: patch test 1, 2 weeks after DPC sensitization. This sample's treatment or condition label indicates: therapeutic diphenylcyclopropenone sensitization with weekly scalp DPC. Library preparation used RACE. Sequencing instrument: NextSeq 500. TCRdb reanalyzed the raw reads on its own, using fastp at Q25 for trimming and MiXCR for clone calling, and kept in-frame beta chains. When rows share a CDR3 protein, they turn into one entry using the most common DNA and genes. The sample table records 80,000 to 95,000 distinct CDR3 sequences; roughly 10% of these occur just once. The top ten clonotypes cover 4% to 5% of the sample. The sequences come from whole blood, collected in connection with sensitization to the hapten diphenylcyclopropenone (DPC). The receptors were sampled from a woman between 45 and 60 years old with alopecia areata. Some clones in this sample may be carry-over from other donors' samples.

This clonotype was found many times. This rearrangement joins TRBV5-1 to TRBJ2-5; tentative D call: TRBD1 (5 bases). CDR1 and CDR2 from the germline V gene are SGHRS and YFSETQ. V lost 4 bases, J lost 4 bases, and 11 bases lay in between. This CDR3 has 13 residues. The CDR3 nucleotides are TGCGCCAGCAGCCCCGACAGCATAGAGACCCAGTACTTC. It encodes CASSPDSIETQYF. The full variable domain, rest sourced from reference TRBV5-1 and TRBJ2-5, is KAGVTQTPRYLIKTRGQQVTLSCSPISGHRSVSWYQQTPGQGLQFLFEYFSETQRNKGNFPGRFSGRQFSNSRSEMNVSTLELGDSALYLCASSPDSIETQYFGPGTRLLVL.

The V call is TRBV11-1, the J call TRBJ2-2; D could derive from TRBD1 or TRBD2 (6 bases each). CDR3 length: 15 residues. Germline CDR1 and CDR2: SGHAT and FQDESV (reference sequence). Between the trimmed V and J ends, which lost 1 base and 4 bases, there was a span of 10 bases. This chain's CDR3 is CASSLEQGGTGELFF. The CDR3 nucleotides read TGTGCCAGCAGCTTAGAACAGGGAGGCACCGGGGAGCTGTTTTTT.

This clonotype was detected a few times. V and J are TRBV2 and TRBJ1-2, with TRBD1 matching 9 bases. The CDR3 is made up of 15 amino acids. V lost 2 bases and J lost 3; bases outside the gene matches: 4. The germline V gene encodes CDR1 SNHLY and CDR2 FYNNEI. The chain's CDR3 is CASSESGQGDYGYTF. The DNA of the CDR3 is TGTGCCAGCAGTGAATCGGGACAGGGCGACTATGGCTACACCTTC.

This clonotype has a count of ten or more. This sequence joins TRBV11-2 and TRBJ1-6, with TRBD1 identical over 9 bases. The germline V gene has CDR1 SGHAT and CDR2 FQNNGV. This CDR3 has 14 residues. Losses at the gene ends were 3 bases for V and 10 bases for J; bases not matched to a gene: 4. The CDR3 reads CASSFGQGSSPLHF. The CDR3 DNA sequence: TGTGCCAGCAGCTTCGGACAGGGGTCCTCACCCCTCCACTTT.

The V and J genes are TRBV7-9 and TRBJ1-2; no definite D call. V was trimmed by 4 bases and J by 4 bases, leaving 7 bases between them. CDR1 and CDR2 (germline): SEHNR, FQNEAQ (reference sequence). CDR3 size: 12 residues. In nucleotides, the CDR3 is TGTGCCAGCAGCTCCCGGAGCTATGGCTACACCTTC. This gives the protein CASSSRSYGYTF. Combining the CDR3 with reference TRBV7-9 and TRBJ1-2 gives the whole variable domain DTGVSQNPRHKITKRGQNVTFRCDPISEHNRLYWYRQTLGQGPEFLTYFQNEAQLEKSRLLSDRFSAERPKGSFSTLEIQRTEQGDSAMYLCASSSRSYGYTFGSGTRLTVV.

The table lists this clonotype with many counts. This sequence joins TRBV5-1 and TRBJ2-2; 8 bases map to TRBD2. Germline CDR1 reads SGHRS; CDR2 reads YFSETQ. The CDR3 loop spans 17 amino acids. Germline trimming cut 3 bases from V and 0 bases from J; bases unmatched to any gene: 7. The CDR3: CASSYFLAGTNTGELFF. CDR3 DNA: TGCGCCAGCAGCTACTTTCTAGCGGGTACGAACACCGGGGAGCTGTTTTTT.

V gene TRBV12-3 or TRBV12-4 combines with J gene TRBJ1-2; D not certain. The germline V and J ends were trimmed by 4 bases and 8 bases, with 11 bases remaining between them. The length of the CDR3 is 12 residues. The DNA for the CDR3 is TGTGCCAGCAGTTACGGCTCCCTCGGCTACACCTTC. Amino acid sequence: CASSYGSLGYTF.

The chain employs TRBV7-2 and TRBJ1-6, with D maybe TRBD1 (6 bases). The CDR3 covers 16 residues. The germline V gene encodes CDR1 SGHTA and CDR2 FQGNSA. V shed 5 bases and J shed 4 bases, with 15 bases lying between them. CDR3 sequence: CASSKQGGGYNSPLHF. CDR3 nucleotide sequence: TGTGCCAGCAGCAAACAAGGAGGGGGGTATAATTCACCCCTCCACTTT.

This chain uses TRBV6-2 or TRBV6-3 with TRBJ1-1; D possibly corresponds to TRBD1 (6 bases). V was trimmed by 4 bases and J by 7 bases, leaving 16 bases between them. There are 14 residues in the CDR3. CDR1 is MNHEY and CDR2 is SVGEGT in the germline V gene. CDR3 sequence reads: CASSFWGRKGEAFF. The DNA for the CDR3 is TGTGCCAGCAGTTTTTGGGGGCGCAAAGGTGAAGCTTTCTTT.

A few counts support this clonotype. This rearrangement joins TRBV20-1 to TRBJ2-3, with 7 bases aligning to TRBD2. V shed 3 bases and J 2 bases; nucleotides not matched to a gene: 8. The germline gives CDR1 DFQATT, CDR2 SNEGSKA (reference sequence). The CDR3 runs 15 residues. The chain's CDR3 is CSAREWLADTDTQYF. In nucleotides, the CDR3 is TGCAGTGCTAGGGAATGGCTAGCGGACACAGATACGCAGTATTTT.

J is TRBJ2-7 and V is TRBV29-1, with D hard to call. The CDR3 consists of 11 residues. The germline V and J ends were trimmed by 5 bases and 4 bases, with 9 bases remaining between them. Germline CDR1 SQVTM, CDR2 ANQGSEA. CDR3 amino acids: CSVSDEYEQYF. CDR3 nucleotides: TGCAGCGTTTCTGACGAATACGAGCAGTACTTC.

This clonotype occurred many times. The gene calls are TRBV6-4 and TRBJ1-2; D is unclear. V dropped 4 bases and J dropped 4 bases, with 10 bases sitting between them. Germline-derived CDR1 and CDR2 are MRHNA and SNTAGT. The CDR3 consists of 13 residues. In nucleotides, the CDR3 is TGTGCCAGCAGTGCCGGGAGCCTCTATGGCTACACCTTC. It yields the protein CASSAGSLYGYTF.